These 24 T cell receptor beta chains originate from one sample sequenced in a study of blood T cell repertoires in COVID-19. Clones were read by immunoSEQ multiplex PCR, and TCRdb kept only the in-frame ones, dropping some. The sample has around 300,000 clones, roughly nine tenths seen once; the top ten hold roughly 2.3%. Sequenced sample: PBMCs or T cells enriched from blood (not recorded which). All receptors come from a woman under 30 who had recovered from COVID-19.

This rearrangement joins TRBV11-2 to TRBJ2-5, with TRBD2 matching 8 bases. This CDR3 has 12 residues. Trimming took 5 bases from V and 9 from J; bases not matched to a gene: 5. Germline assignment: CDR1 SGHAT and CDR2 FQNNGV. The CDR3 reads CASSPGGRAQYF. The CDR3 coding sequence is TGTGCCAGCAGCCCGGGGGGGCGCGCCCAGTACTTC.

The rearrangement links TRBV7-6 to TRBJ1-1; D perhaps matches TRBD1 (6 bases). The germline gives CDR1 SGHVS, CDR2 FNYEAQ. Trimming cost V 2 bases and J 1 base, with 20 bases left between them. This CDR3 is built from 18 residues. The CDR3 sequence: CASSLQPGTLQTNTEAFF. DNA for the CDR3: TGTGCCAGCAGCTTACAGCCCGGGACACTTCAGACGAACACTGAAGCTTTCTTT.

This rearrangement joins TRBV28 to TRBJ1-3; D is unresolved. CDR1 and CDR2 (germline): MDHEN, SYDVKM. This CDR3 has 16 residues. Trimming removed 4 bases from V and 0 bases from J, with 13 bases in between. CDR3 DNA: TGTGCCAGCAGTTCACCCGGCGGGCTCTCTGGAAACACCATATATTTT. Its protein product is CASSSPGGLSGNTIYF. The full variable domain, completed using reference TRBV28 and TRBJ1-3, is DVKVTQSSRYLVKRTGEKVFLECVQDMDHENMFWYRQDPGLGLRLIYFSYDVKMKEKGDIPEGYSVSREKKERFSLILESASTNQTSMYLCASSSPGGLSGNTIYFGEGSWLTVV.

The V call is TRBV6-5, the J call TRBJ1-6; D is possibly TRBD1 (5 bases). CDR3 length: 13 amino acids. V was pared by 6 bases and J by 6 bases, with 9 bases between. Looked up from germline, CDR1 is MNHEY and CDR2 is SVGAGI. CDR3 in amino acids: CASRGRVNSPLHF. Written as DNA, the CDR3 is TGTGCCAGCAGGGGGCGCGTTAATTCACCCCTCCACTTT.

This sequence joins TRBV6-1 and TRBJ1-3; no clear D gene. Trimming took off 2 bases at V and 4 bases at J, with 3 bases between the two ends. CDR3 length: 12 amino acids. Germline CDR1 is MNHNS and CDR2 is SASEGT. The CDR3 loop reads CASSELGNTIYF. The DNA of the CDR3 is TGTGCCAGCAGTGAACTCGGAAACACCATATATTTT.

CDR3 amino acids: CASSFRGDGYTF. The CDR3 DNA sequence: TGTGCCAGCAGCTTCCGGGGGGATGGCTACACCTTC. The chain uses TRBV11-2 and TRBJ1-2, with D possibly being TRBD1 (5 bases). The CDR3 totals 12 residues. V was cut by 3 bases and J by 6 bases, with 8 bases left in between. The V gene's germline CDR1 is SGHAT and CDR2 FQNNGV.

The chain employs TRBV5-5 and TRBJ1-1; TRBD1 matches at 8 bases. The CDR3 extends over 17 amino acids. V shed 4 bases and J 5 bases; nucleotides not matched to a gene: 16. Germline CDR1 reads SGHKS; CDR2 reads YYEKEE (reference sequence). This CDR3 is CASSRVPGQVSVTEAFF. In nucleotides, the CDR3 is TGTGCCAGCAGCCGTGTCCCGGGACAGGTTTCGGTAACTGAAGCTTTCTTT.

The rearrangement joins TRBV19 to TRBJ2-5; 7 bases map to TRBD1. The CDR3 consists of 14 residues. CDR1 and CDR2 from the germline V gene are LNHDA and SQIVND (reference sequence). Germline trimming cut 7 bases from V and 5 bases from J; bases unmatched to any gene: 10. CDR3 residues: CASTQNRGGETQYF. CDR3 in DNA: TGTGCCAGTACCCAGAACAGGGGCGGCGAGACCCAGTACTTC.

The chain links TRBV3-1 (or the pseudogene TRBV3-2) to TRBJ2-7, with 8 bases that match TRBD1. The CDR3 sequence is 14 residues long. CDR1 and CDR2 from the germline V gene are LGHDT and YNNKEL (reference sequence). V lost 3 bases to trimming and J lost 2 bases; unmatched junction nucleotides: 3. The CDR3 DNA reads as TGTGCCAGCAGCCAGGACAGGGTTGCCTACGAGCAGTACTTC. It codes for CASSQDRVAYEQYF.

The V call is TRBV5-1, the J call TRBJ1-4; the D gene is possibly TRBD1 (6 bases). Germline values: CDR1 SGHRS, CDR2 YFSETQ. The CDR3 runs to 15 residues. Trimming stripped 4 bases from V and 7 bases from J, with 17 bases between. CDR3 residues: CASSLTGPIGEKLFF. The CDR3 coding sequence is TGCGCCAGCAGCCTCACAGGGCCAATCGGTGAAAAACTGTTTTTT.

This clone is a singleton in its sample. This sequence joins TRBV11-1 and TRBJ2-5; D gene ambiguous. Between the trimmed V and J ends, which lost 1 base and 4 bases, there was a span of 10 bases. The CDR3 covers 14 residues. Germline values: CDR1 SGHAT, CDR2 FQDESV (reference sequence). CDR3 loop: CASSLDLFSETQYF. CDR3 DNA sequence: TGTGCCAGCAGCTTAGATCTATTTTCAGAGACCCAGTACTTC.

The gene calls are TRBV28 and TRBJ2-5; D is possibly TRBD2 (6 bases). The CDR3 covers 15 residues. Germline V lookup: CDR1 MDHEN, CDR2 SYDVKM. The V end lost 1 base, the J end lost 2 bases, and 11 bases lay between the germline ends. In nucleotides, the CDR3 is TGTGCCAGCAGTTTATTCCGGGGGATACAAGAGACCCAGTACTTC. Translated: CASSLFRGIQETQYF. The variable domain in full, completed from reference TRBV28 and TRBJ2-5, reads DVKVTQSSRYLVKRTGEKVFLECVQDMDHENMFWYRQDPGLGLRLIYFSYDVKMKEKGDIPEGYSVSREKKERFSLILESASTNQTSMYLCASSLFRGIQETQYFGPGTRLLVL.

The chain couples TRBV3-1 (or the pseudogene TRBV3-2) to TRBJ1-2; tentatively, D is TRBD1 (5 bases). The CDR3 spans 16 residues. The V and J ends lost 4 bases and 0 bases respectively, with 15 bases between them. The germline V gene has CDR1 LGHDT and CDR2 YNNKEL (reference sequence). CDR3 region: CASSPRQGLANYGYTF. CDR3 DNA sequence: TGTGCCAGCAGCCCTCGGCAGGGTCTGGCTAACTATGGCTACACCTTC.

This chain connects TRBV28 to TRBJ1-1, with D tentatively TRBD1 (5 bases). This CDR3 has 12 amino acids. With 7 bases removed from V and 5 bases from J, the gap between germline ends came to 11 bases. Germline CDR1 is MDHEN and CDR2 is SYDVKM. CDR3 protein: CASMGPSTEAFF. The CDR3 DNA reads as TGTGCCAGCATGGGGCCCAGTACTGAAGCTTTCTTT.

The CDR3 sequence is CASSVNIRGNYGYTF. CDR3 sequence (DNA): TGTGCCAGTAGCGTGAACATCAGGGGGAACTATGGCTACACCTTC. The chain carries TRBV19 and TRBJ1-2; 7 bases fit TRBD1. The germline V gene encodes CDR1 LNHDA and CDR2 SQIVND (reference sequence). V was clipped by 6 bases and J by 2 bases; unmatched bases: 9. This CDR3 is built from 15 residues. The full variable domain, completed using reference TRBV19 and TRBJ1-2, is DGGITQSPKYLFRKEGQNVTLSCEQNLNHDAMYWYRQDPGQGLRLIYYSQIVNDFQKGDIAEGYSVSREKKESFPLTVTSAQKNPTAFYLCASSVNIRGNYGYTFGSGTRLTVV.

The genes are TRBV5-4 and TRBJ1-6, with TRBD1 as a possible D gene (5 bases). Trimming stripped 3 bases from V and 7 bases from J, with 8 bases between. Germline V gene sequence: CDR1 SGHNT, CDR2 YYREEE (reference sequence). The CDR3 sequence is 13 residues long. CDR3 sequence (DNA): TGTGCCAGCAGCTCCCGACAGAATTCACCCCTCCACTTT. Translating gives CASSSRQNSPLHF. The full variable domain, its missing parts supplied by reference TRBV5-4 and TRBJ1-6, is ETGVTQSPTHLIKTRGQQVTLRCSSQSGHNTVSWYQQALGQGPQFIFQYYREEENGRGNFPPRFSGLQFPNYSSELNVNALELDDSALYLCASSSRQNSPLHFGNGTRLTVT.

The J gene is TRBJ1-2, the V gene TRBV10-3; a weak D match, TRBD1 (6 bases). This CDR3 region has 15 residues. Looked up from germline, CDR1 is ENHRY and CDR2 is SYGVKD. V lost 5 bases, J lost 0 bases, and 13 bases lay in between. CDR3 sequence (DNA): TGTGCCATCAGTCGGACAGAACATACTAACTATGGCTACACCTTC. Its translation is CAISRTEHTNYGYTF.

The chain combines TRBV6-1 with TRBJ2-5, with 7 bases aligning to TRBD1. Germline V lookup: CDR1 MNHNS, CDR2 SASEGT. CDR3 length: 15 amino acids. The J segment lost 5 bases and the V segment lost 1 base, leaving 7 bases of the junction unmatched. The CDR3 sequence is CASSEVNRGLETQYF. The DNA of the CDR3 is TGTGCCAGCAGTGAAGTTAACAGGGGCTTGGAGACCCAGTACTTC.

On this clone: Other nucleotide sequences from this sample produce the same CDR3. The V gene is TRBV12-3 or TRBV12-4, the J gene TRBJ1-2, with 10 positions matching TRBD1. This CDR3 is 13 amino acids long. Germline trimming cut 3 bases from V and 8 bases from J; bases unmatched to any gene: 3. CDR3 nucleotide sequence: TGTGCCAGCAGTTTCGGGACAGGGGTAGGCTACACCTTC. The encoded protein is CASSFGTGVGYTF.

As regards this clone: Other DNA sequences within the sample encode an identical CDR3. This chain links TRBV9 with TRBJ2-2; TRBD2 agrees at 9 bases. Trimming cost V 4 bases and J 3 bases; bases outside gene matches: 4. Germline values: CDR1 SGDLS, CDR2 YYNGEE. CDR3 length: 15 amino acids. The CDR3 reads CASSPSGAYTGELFF. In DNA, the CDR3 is TGTGCCAGCAGCCCTAGCGGGGCTTACACCGGGGAGCTGTTTTTT. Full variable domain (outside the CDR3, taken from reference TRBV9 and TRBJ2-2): DSGVTQTPKHLITATGQRVTLRCSPRSGDLSVYWYQQSLDQGLQFLIQYYNGEERAKGNILERFSAQQFPDLHSELNLSSLELGDSALYFCASSPSGAYTGELFFGEGSRLTVL.

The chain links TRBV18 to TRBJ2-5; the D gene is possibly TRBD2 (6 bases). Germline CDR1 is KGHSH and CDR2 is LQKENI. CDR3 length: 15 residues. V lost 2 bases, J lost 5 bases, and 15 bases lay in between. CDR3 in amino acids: CASSPILRTTETQYF. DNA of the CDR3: TGTGCCAGCTCACCAATTCTGAGGACTACGGAGACCCAGTACTTC.

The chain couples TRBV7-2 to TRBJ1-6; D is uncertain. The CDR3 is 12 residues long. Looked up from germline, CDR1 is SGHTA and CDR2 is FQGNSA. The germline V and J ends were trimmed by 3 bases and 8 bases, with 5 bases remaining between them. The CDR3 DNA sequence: TGTGCCAGCAGCTTCGAGCATTCACCCCTCCACTTT. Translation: CASSFEHSPLHF.

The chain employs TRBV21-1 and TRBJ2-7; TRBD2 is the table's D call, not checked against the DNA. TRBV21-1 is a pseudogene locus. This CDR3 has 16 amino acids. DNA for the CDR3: TGTGCCAGCAGCAAAGGAGGGACTGGGGTCTCCTACGAGCAGTACTTC. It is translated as CASSKGGTGVSYEQYF.

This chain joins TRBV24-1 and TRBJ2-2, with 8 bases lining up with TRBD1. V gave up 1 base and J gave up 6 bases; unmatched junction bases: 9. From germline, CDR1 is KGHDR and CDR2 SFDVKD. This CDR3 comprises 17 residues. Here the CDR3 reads CATSDLLDREYPGELFF. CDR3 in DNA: TGTGCCACCAGTGATTTACTGGACAGGGAATATCCCGGGGAGCTGTTTTTT.